A single TCR beta chain is shown here with its context. Its antigen is not known. The method was immunoSEQ multiplex PCR; TCRdb's version includes in-frame clones alone and lacks a portion of them. The data contain over 25,000 clones, about 86% of them singletons. Germline CDR1 SGHAT, CDR2 FQNNGV. V lost 3 bases and J lost 2, with 14 bases in between. This CDR3 has 15 residues. This sample was taken from a study of OX40 agonist ivuxolimab in advanced cancers. Looking at the study overall: Three patients got partial responses; one had hepatocellular carcinoma and two had cutaneous melanoma.

Whole-study findings and limits: Among some nonresponders, normalized T-cell clonal expansion was also low.

This TCR derives from an adult with an advanced solid tumor such as melanoma, head and neck, liver or kidney cancer. The source was CD4+ or CD8+ T cells sorted from blood, collected in a trial of the OX40 agonist ivuxolimab. The J gene is TRBJ2-7, the V gene TRBV11-2, with D uncertain. The CDR3 loop reads CASSFTTSITYEQYF. The CDR3, as DNA: TGTGCCAGCAGCTTCACTACCTCGATTACCTACGAGCAGTACTTC.